This TCR beta chain is drawn from a study of blood T cell repertoires in COVID-19. About the research overall: Italy, Spain and the United States were the sources of the convalescent and acute COVID-19 samples. In each case, the material was cDNA or gDNA derived from T cells, B-cell-depleted T cells, or PBMCs.

V was trimmed by 2 bases and J by 6 bases, leaving 15 bases between them. Germline assignment: CDR1 SGHTA and CDR2 FQGTGA. The CDR3 is 15 residues long. As originally analysed: Reference gene primer amplification gave nucleated cell count estimates. This table comes from immunoSEQ multiplex PCR, and its TCRdb copy is limited to in-frame clones, with some not included. V and J calls plus clone size are reproduced from that table; the DNA served to infer D and trimming. The sample holds just under 65,000 clones, around 80% seen once. The sample was peripheral blood. The chain links TRBV7-3 to TRBJ2-3; tentatively, D is TRBD2 (6 bases). The receptor was derived from a human donor in a cohort sampled during active COVID-19. CDR3 sequence: CASSLFAGSLDTQYF. The CDR3 DNA sequence: TGTGCCAGCAGCTTATTTGCGGGATCGCTTGATACGCAGTATTTT.